The 4 T cell receptor beta chains given below trace back to one sample, sequenced in a study of blood T cell repertoires in COVID-19. Sequenced by immunoSEQ multiplex PCR; TCRdb stores in-frame clones only, minus some. The data hold 150,000 or so clones, with roughly 80% observed a single time. The sequencing input was peripheral blood. The receptors come from a woman in her 70s with COVID-19, enrolled during active disease.

The chain recombines TRBV2 with TRBJ2-7; 11 bases line up with TRBD1. Germline trimming cut 5 bases from V and 3 bases from J; bases unmatched to any gene: 15. CDR3 length: 18 amino acids. The germline CDR1 and CDR2 sequences are SNHLY and FYNNEI. CDR3 amino acids: CASSSDRGRVGWRYEQYF. In DNA form, the CDR3 reads TGTGCCAGCAGTTCGGACAGGGGGCGCGTGGGGTGGCGCTACGAGCAGTACTTC.

In its sample, this clone was seen once. This chain uses TRBV18 with TRBJ1-1, with 8 bases that match TRBD1. Germline V CDR1 and CDR2: KGHSH, LQKENI. Trimming took 2 bases from V and 5 from J; bases not matched to a gene: 10. The CDR3 totals 16 residues. The CDR3 region is CASSPSLTGGRTEAFF. As DNA, the CDR3 is TGTGCCAGCTCACCATCCCTAACAGGGGGAAGGACTGAAGCTTTCTTT.

V is TRBV29-1 and J is TRBJ1-1, with D possibly matching TRBD1 (5 bases). CDR1 and CDR2 (germline): SQVTM, ANQGSEA. V lost 3 bases and J 4 bases, leaving 18 bases between the germline ends. The CDR3 has 15 amino acids. This CDR3 is CSVESARGFGTEAFF. CDR3 coding DNA: TGCAGCGTTGAGTCGGCCCGGGGGTTTGGCACTGAAGCTTTCTTT.

The chain couples TRBV5-5 to TRBJ2-7; 9 bases match TRBD1. The CDR3 is 15 amino acids. J was trimmed by 11 bases and V by 4 bases; bases with no gene match: 16. From germline, CDR1 is SGHKS and CDR2 YYEKEE (reference sequence). The CDR3 loop reads CASSIMDRGSPREYF. CDR3 DNA sequence: TGTGCCAGCAGCATCATGGACAGGGGCAGCCCACGGGAGTACTTC.